What follows are 21 T cell receptor beta chains derived from one specimen sequenced in a study of molecular identifiers for immune sequencing clone quantification. MiXCR was run by TCRdb on the PCR reads, yielding one entry per CDR3 protein. Of about 510,000 distinct CDR3 sequences listed, 20% to 25% are singletons. Sequenced input: naive CD8+ T cells from blood, with Jurkat cell RNA spiked in. Subset defined: FACS-sorted CD8+CD4-CCR7+CD45RA+ naive T cells. The source of these receptors is a human donor in good health. Some libraries in this study had Jurkat cell RNA spiked in.

This clonotype was recorded at least ten times. This CDR3 is CASSDWAGTEAFF. In DNA, the CDR3 is TGTGCCAGCAGTGATTGGGCCGGCACTGAAGCTTTCTTT. This chain joins TRBV25-1 and TRBJ1-1; D gene ambiguous. The CDR3 has 13 amino acids. Germline CDR1 MGHDK, CDR2 SYGVNS. Trimming took 3 bases from V and 4 from J, leaving 9 bases between them.

For this clonotype: This could be a read error, since a much larger clone is one nucleotide away. The V call is TRBV20-1, the J call TRBJ2-1; D is unclear. V lost 3 bases, J lost 7 bases, and 13 bases lay in between. Per germline, CDR1 DFQATT and CDR2 SNEGSKA (reference sequence). The length of the CDR3 is 13 residues. CDR3 DNA sequence: TGCAGTGCTAGTGTCTCAACTACGAATGAGCAGTTCTTC. Its translation: CSASVSTTNEQFF.

V and J are TRBV7-9 and TRBJ2-3, with 7 bases lining up with TRBD2. Germline V lookup: CDR1 SEHNR, CDR2 FQNEAQ (reference sequence). This CDR3 comprises 15 residues. Trimming cost V 2 bases and J 1 base; bases outside gene matches: 3. Written as DNA, the CDR3 is TGTGCCAGCAGCTTACAAACTAGCGGCACAGATACGCAGTATTTT. Amino acids: CASSLQTSGTDTQYF.

The table lists this clonotype with many counts. The chain uses TRBV28 and TRBJ2-1, with D possibly TRBD2 on 6 matching bases. The CDR3 has 15 residues. Germline V lookup: CDR1 MDHEN, CDR2 SYDVKM. V was pared by 4 bases and J by 3 bases, with 13 bases between. The CDR3 nucleotides read TGTGCCAGCAGTTCCCGCCGGGAGCTCTACAATGAGCAGTTCTTC. Protein product: CASSSRRELYNEQFF.

This clonotype was counted a few times. This chain's CDR3 is CASSSQKKTSGRMDEQFF. The CDR3 DNA follows: TGTGCCAGCAGTTCCCAAAAGAAGACTAGCGGGAGGATGGATGAGCAGTTCTTC. V gene TRBV27 combines with J gene TRBJ2-1; 13 bases line up with TRBD2. CDR3 size: 18 residues. The V gene end was trimmed by 4 bases and the J gene end by 8 bases; junction bases not matched to a gene: 14. Germline CDR1 is MNHEY and CDR2 is SMNVEV (reference sequence).

This clonotype was seen only a few times. The V call is TRBV5-6, the J call TRBJ1-3; no clear D gene. The length of the CDR3 is 14 residues. V shed 3 bases and J shed 4 bases, with 11 bases lying between them. Germline CDR1 is SGHDT and CDR2 is YYEEEE. The CDR3 bases are TGTGCCAGCAGCTCAGACTTAACAGGAAACACCATATATTTT. The encoded protein is CASSSDLTGNTIYF.

The chain is built from TRBV7-9 and TRBJ2-7, with 9 positions matching TRBD1. J lost 4 bases, V lost 5 bases, and 6 bases had no gene match. The CDR3 extends over 14 amino acids. Germline V gene sequence: CDR1 SEHNR, CDR2 FQNEAQ (reference sequence). Written as DNA, the CDR3 is TGTGCCAGCAGCGACCGGGACAGGGCTTACGAGCAGTACTTC. It specifies CASSDRDRAYEQYF.

On this clonotype itself: A read error may be the cause here, since a much bigger clone is one base away. This sequence joins TRBV27 and TRBJ2-4; 7 bases fit TRBD1. The germline gives CDR1 MNHEY, CDR2 SMNVEV (reference sequence). The CDR3 has 15 amino acids. In DNA, the CDR3 is TGTGCCAGCGCTCCGACAGGGTTAGTCAAAAACACTCAGTACTTC. Amino acids: CASAPTGLVKNTQYF.

This clonotype has just a few counts. The chain uses TRBV12-5 and TRBJ1-2; possible D gene TRBD1, 5 bases. V was pared by 7 bases and J by 8 bases, with 26 bases between. CDR1 and CDR2 from the germline V gene are LGHNT and FRNRAP. This CDR3 is 16 amino acids long. The CDR3 DNA follows: TGTGCTAGTGCCAGAGGGGTCCCTCCGGGTCTCTTGGGCTACACCTTC. This codes for CASARGVPPGLLGYTF.

This chain connects TRBV9 to TRBJ2-5; TRBD1 is a possible D gene (6 bases). Germline V gene data show CDR1 as SGDLS and CDR2 as YYNGEE. V was pared by 0 bases and J by 4 bases, with 13 bases between. The CDR3 extends over 15 amino acids. The CDR3 is CASSVGGRGLETQYF. In DNA, the CDR3 is TGTGCCAGCAGCGTAGGAGGCAGGGGTTTAGAGACCCAGTACTTC.

This clonotype was recorded many times. The chain recombines TRBV4-2 with TRBJ2-7; 11 bases are a match to TRBD2. From germline, CDR1 is LGHNA and CDR2 YNFKEQ. After removal of 3 bases from V and 2 bases from J, the junction contained 3 bases not matched to a gene. The CDR3 loop spans 15 amino acids. The CDR3 DNA is TGTGCCAGCAGCCAGGGACTAGCGGAGACCTACGAGCAGTACTTC. It specifies CASSQGLAETYEQYF.

Concerning this clonotype: One end of the junction varies from germline; a read error may be responsible. The gene calls are TRBV7-9 and TRBJ1-4; tentative D call: TRBD1 (5 bases). The CDR3 consists of 15 residues. CDR1 is SEHNR, CDR2 FQNEAQ, per germline (reference sequence). CDR3 in DNA: TGTGCCAGCGGCTTAGTTTTGTCGGGGGGTGAAAAACTGTTTTTT. Translating it yields CASGLVLSGGEKLFF.

For this clonotype: Germline is not matched at one junction end, which may reflect a read error. The V call is TRBV12-3 or TRBV12-4, the J call TRBJ1-1, with 10 bases lining up with TRBD1. This CDR3 comprises 15 residues. The CDR3 region has the DNA TGTGCCAGCAGGCCGGGACAGGGGATGAACACTGATGCTTTCTTT. Protein product: CASRPGQGMNTDAFF.

There are a few counts of this clonotype. The genes are TRBV7-6 and TRBJ2-7; TRBD1 aligns across 8 bases. After removal of 5 bases from V and 6 bases from J, the junction contained 9 bases not matched to a gene. The length of the CDR3 is 14 residues. The V gene's germline CDR1 is SGHVS and CDR2 FNYEAQ. The DNA for the CDR3 is TGTGCCAGCAGCCTGCAGGGGGCGCTAGGCGAGCAGTACTTC. Residues: CASSLQGALGEQYF.

This clonotype was counted at least ten times. The chain links TRBV4-3 to TRBJ2-7, with 9 bases that match TRBD2. Germline CDR1 and CDR2: LGHNA and YSLEER. Trimming cost V 1 base and J 0 bases; bases outside gene matches: 4. The CDR3 sequence is 16 residues long. CDR3 region: CASSQASGTLSYEQYF. In nucleotides, the CDR3 is TGCGCCAGCAGCCAAGCTAGCGGGACACTCTCCTACGAGCAGTACTTC.

This clonotype turned up a few times. The chain has TRBV28 and TRBJ2-1, with D possibly matching TRBD1 (5 bases). Trimming left V 8 bases short and J 4 bases short, with 15 bases between. Germline V gene sequence: CDR1 MDHEN, CDR2 SYDVKM. The CDR3 totals 14 residues. The CDR3 sequence: CASGDSLPYNEQFF. The CDR3 bases are TGTGCCAGCGGAGACAGTCTTCCTTACAATGAGCAGTTCTTC.

In its sample, this clonotype was seen many times. This chain connects TRBV4-1 to TRBJ2-1, with unresolved D. Germline assignment: CDR1 MGHRA and CDR2 YSYEKL. The CDR3 spans 14 residues. V was trimmed by 5 bases and J by 3 bases, leaving 11 bases between them. CDR3 in amino acids: CASSEAWSYNEQFF. The CDR3 DNA reads as TGCGCCAGCAGCGAAGCATGGAGCTACAATGAGCAGTTCTTC.

Many counts were recorded for this clonotype. The chain combines TRBV7-6 with TRBJ2-3; 12 bases fit TRBD2. Germline V gives CDR1 SGHVS, CDR2 FNYEAQ. CDR3 length: 20 residues. J gave up 1 base and V 5 bases, and 16 bases lay outside the gene matches. In DNA form, the CDR3 reads TGTGCCAGCAGCCGCCTGGAGGATCCGAGACTAGCGGGGGGCACAGATACGCAGTATTTT. Its protein is CASSRLEDPRLAGGTDTQYF.

This clonotype was observed many times. The chain has TRBV30 and TRBJ2-1; no clear D. CDR1 and CDR2 (germline): GTSNPN, SVGIG (reference sequence). The CDR3 is made up of 12 amino acids. The V end was cut by 3 bases, the J end by 8 bases, with 11 bases between. CDR3 residues: CAWSGSSYEQFF. CDR3 nucleotide sequence: TGTGCCTGGAGCGGTAGTTCATATGAGCAGTTCTTC.

This clonotype was seen a few times. The rearrangement links TRBV11-2 to TRBJ1-4, with unresolved D. Germline assignment: CDR1 SGHAT and CDR2 FQNNGV. The CDR3 length is 16 residues. The V end was cut by 4 bases, the J end by 3 bases, with 15 bases between. The CDR3 bases are TGTGCCAGCAGCTCCTTTATGGGTTTTTCTAATGAAAAACTGTTTTTT. Translation gives CASSSFMGFSNEKLFF. Together with reference TRBV11-2 and TRBJ1-4, the CDR3 gives the full variable domain: EAGVAQSPRYKIIEKRQSVAFWCNPISGHATLYWYQQILGQGPKLLIQFQNNGVVDDSQLPKDRFSAERLKGVDSTLKIQPAKLEDSAVYLCASSSFMGFSNEKLFFGSGTQLSVL.

The table lists this clonotype with many counts. The chain employs TRBV6-5 and TRBJ2-3; 13 positions agree with TRBD2. Germline CDR1 MNHEY, CDR2 SVGAGI. The CDR3 runs 17 residues. With V trimmed by 5 bases and J by 6 bases, 11 bases remained unmatched. This chain's CDR3 is CASSVISGTSGADTQYF. DNA of the CDR3: TGTGCCAGCAGTGTTATTTCCGGGACTAGCGGGGCTGATACGCAGTATTTT.